This TCR beta chain was obtained from a study of PD-1 blockade in classical Hodgkin lymphoma (dated by TCRdb to the early 2020s). Turning to the overall study: Nivolumab dosing was 3 mg/kg intravenously every 2 weeks, continuing until either disease progression or unacceptable toxicity. To define a peripheral blood immune signature of response to PD-1 blockade in classical Hodgkin lymphoma, the study combined TCR beta sequencing with CyTOF.

The Qiagen DNeasy kit was used to extract genomic DNA from unsorted PBMCs and from the negatively selected CD4+ and CD8+ fractions. TCR beta CDR3 regions were subjected to amplification by immunoSEQ multiplex PCR with primers that anneal to V and J segments. A synthetic immune receptor repertoire was used to minimize amplification bias, and any residual bias was removed computationally once sequencing was done. Turning to the authors' computational methods: Repertoire diversity was quantified as the Shannon entropy index using custom Python scripts. Unsorted, CD4+ and CD8+ repertoires were analyzed separately, except in combined analyses where CD4+ and CD8+ sequences were merged in silico. Clonal expansion was defined as at least a 2-fold frequency increase after treatment relative to C1D1, with a pseudocount of 0.5 for undetected baseline clones. Clones with 0 or 1 copy at C1D1 were defined as singleton clones, while clones with 2 or more copies were defined as non-singleton clones. By matching protein sequences in sorted samples from the same patient, clones expanded in unsorted samples were annotated as CD4+, CD8+ or unknown. Diversity changes from C1D1 to C4D1 were tested in paired samples using Wilcoxon tests. As stored in TCRdb, this immuneACCESS dataset retains in-frame rearrangements with V and J assigned. A fraction of the clones does not appear; measured against another copy, unresolved V genes explain less than half of the discrepancy, and the remainder lacks a known reason. From that table come the V and J calls and clone size; the DNA was used to work out D and trimming. The sample records around 20,000 clones, roughly three quarters of which are singletons. The ten largest clones represent less than 9.5% of the sample.

What the study reported, not specific to this receptor: The study covered only a single clinical trial cohort, and the causes of the repertoire differences, possibly disease activity or prior therapy, were still not defined. A significant rise by C4D1 was seen in CD4+ but not CD8+ TCR diversity (p=0.0027 vs p=0.16), with the rise being most apparent in complete responders (p=0.02). Baseline TCR diversity was reported as lower in newly diagnosed patients than in healthy donors, and lower still in relapsed/refractory patients. Lower diversity was observed in patients in whom nivolumab was started less than 1 year after ASCT, and these patients were excluded from later analyses so that confounding by immune reconstitution would be avoided. Trial patients with a complete response had baseline diversity similar to that of newly diagnosed patients, while partial responders and progressors had significantly lower diversity.

The count of this clone is one. Its target antigen remains unknown. The sample holds no much larger clone one base away, and base qualities are not on file. The CDR3 holds 11 amino acids from the cysteine to the phenylalanine. Solely the CDR3 DNA is kept, with 33 bases framed from the first base. V and J are truncated by 1 base and 5 bases respectively, leaving an intervening sequence of 5 bases. CDR1 and CDR2, per the germline V gene (reference sequence), are DFQATT and SNEGSKA. Read against the paper, the sample's time point label means: cycle 4 day 1 (C4D1), after less than 7 weeks of nivolumab. Relapse after autologous stem cell transplantation had occurred in all trial patients, and cohorts A, B and C were distinguished by prior brentuximab vedotin exposure. The trial cohort comprised 56 patients with relapsed/refractory classical Hodgkin lymphoma whose best overall responses were complete response, partial response or progressive disease. In the multi-cohort phase II CheckMate 205 trial, trial patients received single-agent nivolumab. An independent review committee assessed best overall response by applying the 2007 International Working Group response criteria. Trial PBMCs were collected just before the start of nivolumab (C1D1) and during therapy at cycle 2 day 1 and cycle 4 day 1. Peripheral blood was collected in 8 mL Vacutainer Cell Preparation Tubes, from which PBMCs were isolated by centrifugation and then cryopreserved.

The origin of this receptor is a human donor with classical Hodgkin lymphoma. Here the chain combines TRBV20-1 and TRBJ2-5, with the identity of the D gene unclear. This specimen consisted of peripheral blood mononuclear cells (PBMCs), obtained before the fourth cycle of nivolumab. This receptor has the CDR3 CSARVRETQYF. The DNA reads as follows: TGCAGTGCTAGAGTCAGGGAGACCCAGTACTTC.